This T cell receptor (beta chain) was recorded in a study of blood T cells in healthy people across ages. It was with a sample-barcoded 5' primer and a J-beta primer mix that a second PCR of roughly 7 to 12 cycles was run. One entry per CDR3 protein results from TCRdb running MiXCR on the 5' RACE reads. In the table there are some 890,000 distinct CDR3 sequences, just under 30% of which are singletons. Germline CDR1 reads SGHTA; CDR2 reads FQGNSA. V lost 1 base and J lost 6, with 14 bases in between. The CDR3 is 15 residues long. This sample was shared with a second study, whose subject was T cells of mothers and their children. In that study: In cDNA synthesis, all of the extracted RNA was used at around 1.5 ug per 15 ul.

This chain uses TRBV7-2 with TRBJ2-3; D uncertain. The source is a woman aged 35 to 49 in good health. The sample consisted of blood. As DNA, the CDR3 is TGTGCCAGCAGCTTAGAAAGGGCGTTTTCGGATACGCAGTATTTT. It codes for CASSLERAFSDTQYF.